What follows is one T cell receptor beta chain and its context. Antigen specificity is unknown. Method: immunoSEQ multiplex PCR; TCRdb's copy keeps in-frame clones and lacks some. The table includes tens of thousands of clones, approximately 88% detected once. The sample comes from a study of graft-versus-host responses after intestinal transplantation. On the study more broadly: Every recipient underwent anti-thymocyte globulin induction, then tacrolimus and steroids for roughly three years. Whole-study results and caveats: Recipient marrow harbored GvH clones, some of which surfaced first in ileum or blood.

CDR1 is SNHLY and CDR2 is FYNNEI in the germline V gene. The CDR3 is 18 amino acids. Germline trimming cut 6 bases from V and 2 bases from J; bases unmatched to any gene: 16. Graft material was processed, releasing intraepithelial and lamina propria lymphocytes. The material was ileum tissue, obtained 350 to 400 days after transplant. This chain uses TRBV2 with TRBJ2-3; 8 positions agree with TRBD2. The sequence was collected from a human patient who received an intestinal transplant, so some T cells may come from the graft donor. The CDR3 coding sequence is TGTGCCAGCAGCTCCTCGGCTATAGCGGGAAGGCCCACAGATACGCAGTATTTT. Amino acid sequence: CASSSSAIAGRPTDTQYF.